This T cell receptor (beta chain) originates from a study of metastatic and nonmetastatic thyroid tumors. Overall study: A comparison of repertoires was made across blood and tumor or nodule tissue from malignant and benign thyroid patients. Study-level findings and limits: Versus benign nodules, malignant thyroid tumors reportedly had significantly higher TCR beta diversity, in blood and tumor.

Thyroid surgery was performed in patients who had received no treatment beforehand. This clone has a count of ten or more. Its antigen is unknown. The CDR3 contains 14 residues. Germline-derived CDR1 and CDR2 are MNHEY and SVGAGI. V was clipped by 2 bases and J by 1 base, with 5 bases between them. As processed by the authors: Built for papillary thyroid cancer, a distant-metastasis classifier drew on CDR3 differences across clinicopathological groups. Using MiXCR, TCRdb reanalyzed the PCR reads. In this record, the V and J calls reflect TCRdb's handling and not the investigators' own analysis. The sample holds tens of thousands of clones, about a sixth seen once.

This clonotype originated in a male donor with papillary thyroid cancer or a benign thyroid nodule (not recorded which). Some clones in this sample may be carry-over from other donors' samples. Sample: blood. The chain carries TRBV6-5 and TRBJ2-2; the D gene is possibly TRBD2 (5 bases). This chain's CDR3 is CASSYRGNTGELFF. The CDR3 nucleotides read TGTGCCAGCAGTTACCGGGGGAACACCGGGGAGCTGTTTTTT.